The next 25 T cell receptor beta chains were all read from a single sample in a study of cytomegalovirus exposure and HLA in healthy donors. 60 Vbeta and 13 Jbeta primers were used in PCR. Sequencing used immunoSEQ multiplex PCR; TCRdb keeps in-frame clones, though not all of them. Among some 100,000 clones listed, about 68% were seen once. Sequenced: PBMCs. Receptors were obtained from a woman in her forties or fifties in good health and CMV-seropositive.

CDR3 region: CASRTNSYQETQYF. Written as DNA, the CDR3 is TGTGCCAGCCGCACGAACAGTTACCAAGAGACCCAGTACTTC. V and J are TRBV28 and TRBJ2-5; no reliable D call. Germline V gene data show CDR1 as MDHEN and CDR2 as SYDVKM. V shed 8 bases and J shed 0 bases, with 13 bases lying between them. The CDR3 sequence is 14 residues long.

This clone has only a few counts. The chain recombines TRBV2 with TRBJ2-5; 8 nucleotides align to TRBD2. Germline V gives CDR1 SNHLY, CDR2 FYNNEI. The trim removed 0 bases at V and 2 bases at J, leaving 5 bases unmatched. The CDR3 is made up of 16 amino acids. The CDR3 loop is CASSEALSGGQETQYF. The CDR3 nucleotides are TGTGCCAGCAGTGAAGCGCTGTCGGGGGGGCAAGAGACCCAGTACTTC. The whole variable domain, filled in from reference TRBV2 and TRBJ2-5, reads EPEVTQTPSHQVTQMGQEVILRCVPISNHLYFYWYRQILGQKVEFLVSFYNNEISEKSEIFDDQFSVERPDGSNFTLKIRSTKLEDSAMYFCASSEALSGGQETQYFGPGTRLLVL.

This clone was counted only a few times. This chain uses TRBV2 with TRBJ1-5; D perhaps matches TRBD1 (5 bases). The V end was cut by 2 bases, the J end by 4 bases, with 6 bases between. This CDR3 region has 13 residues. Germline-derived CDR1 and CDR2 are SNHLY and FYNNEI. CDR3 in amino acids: CASSEHRNQPQHF. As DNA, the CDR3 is TGTGCCAGCAGTGAACACAGGAATCAGCCCCAGCATTTT.

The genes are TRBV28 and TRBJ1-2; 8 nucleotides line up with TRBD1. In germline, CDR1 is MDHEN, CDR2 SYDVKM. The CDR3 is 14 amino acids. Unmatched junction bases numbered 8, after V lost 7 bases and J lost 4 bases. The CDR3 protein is CASTEQGGGYGYTF. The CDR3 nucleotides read TGTGCCAGCACGGAACAGGGGGGAGGCTATGGCTACACCTTC.

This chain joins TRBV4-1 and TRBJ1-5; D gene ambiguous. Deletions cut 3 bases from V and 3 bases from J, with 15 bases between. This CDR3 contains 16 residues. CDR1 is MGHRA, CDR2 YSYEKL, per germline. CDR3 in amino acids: CASSQLPREPNQPQHF. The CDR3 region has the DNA TGCGCCAGCAGCCAGTTGCCCCGGGAACCCAATCAGCCCCAGCATTTT.

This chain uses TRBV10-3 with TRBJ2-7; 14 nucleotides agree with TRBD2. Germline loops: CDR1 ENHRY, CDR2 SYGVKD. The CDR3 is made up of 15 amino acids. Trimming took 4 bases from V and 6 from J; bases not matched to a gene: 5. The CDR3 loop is CAISGGLAGVTEQYF. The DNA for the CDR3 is TGTGCCATCAGTGGGGGACTAGCGGGAGTAACCGAGCAGTACTTC.

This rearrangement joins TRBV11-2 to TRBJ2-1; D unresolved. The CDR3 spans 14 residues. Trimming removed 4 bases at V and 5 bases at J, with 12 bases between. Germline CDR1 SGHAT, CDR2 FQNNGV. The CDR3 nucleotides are TGTGCCAGCAGCTCACTAAAATGGGACAATGAGCAGTTCTTC. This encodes CASSSLKWDNEQFF.

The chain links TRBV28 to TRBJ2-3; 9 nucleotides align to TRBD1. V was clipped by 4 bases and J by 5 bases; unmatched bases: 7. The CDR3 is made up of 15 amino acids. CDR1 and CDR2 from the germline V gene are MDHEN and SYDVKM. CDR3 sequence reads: CASSSGTGKGDTQYF. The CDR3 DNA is TGTGCCAGCAGTTCCGGGACAGGGAAGGGAGATACGCAGTATTTT.

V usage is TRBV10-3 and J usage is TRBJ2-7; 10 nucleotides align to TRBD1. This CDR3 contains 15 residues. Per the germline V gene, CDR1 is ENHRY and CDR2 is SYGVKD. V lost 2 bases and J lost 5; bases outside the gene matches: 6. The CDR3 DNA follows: TGTGCCATCAGTGAGAGAGACAGGGGGCACGACGAGCAGTACTTC. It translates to CAISERDRGHDEQYF.

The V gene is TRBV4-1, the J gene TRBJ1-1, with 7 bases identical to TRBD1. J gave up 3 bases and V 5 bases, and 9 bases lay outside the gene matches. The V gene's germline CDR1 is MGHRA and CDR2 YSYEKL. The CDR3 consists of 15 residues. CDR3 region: CASSSLGRGDTEAFF. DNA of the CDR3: TGCGCCAGCAGCTCCCTGGGCAGGGGGGACACTGAAGCTTTCTTT.

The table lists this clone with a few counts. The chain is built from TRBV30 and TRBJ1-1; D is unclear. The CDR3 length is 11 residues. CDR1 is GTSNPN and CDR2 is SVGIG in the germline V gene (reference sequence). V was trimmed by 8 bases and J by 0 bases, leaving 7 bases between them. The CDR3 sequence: CAASMNTEAFF. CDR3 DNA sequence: TGTGCCGCGTCGATGAACACTGAAGCTTTCTTT.

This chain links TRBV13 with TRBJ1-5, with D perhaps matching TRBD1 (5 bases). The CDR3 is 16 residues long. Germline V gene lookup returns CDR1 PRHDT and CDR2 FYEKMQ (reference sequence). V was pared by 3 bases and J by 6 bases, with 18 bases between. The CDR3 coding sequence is TGTGCCAGCAGCTTTACAGGCGGTGGCTTAAGTCAGCCCCAGCATTTT. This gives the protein CASSFTGGGLSQPQHF. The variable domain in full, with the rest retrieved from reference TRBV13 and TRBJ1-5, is AAGVIQSPRHLIKEKRETATLKCYPIPRHDTVYWYQQGPGQDPQFLISFYEKMQSDKGSIPDRFSAQQFSDYHSELNMSSLELGDSALYFCASSFTGGGLSQPQHFGDGTRLSIL.

Written as DNA, the CDR3 is TGTGCCAGCAGGTCGATGGTGACAGGGCTTACCGGGGAGCTGTTTTTT. Translation: CASRSMVTGLTGELFF. The rearrangement links TRBV5-4 to TRBJ2-2, with 7 bases identical to TRBD1. Looked up from germline, CDR1 is SGHNT and CDR2 is YYREEE (reference sequence). V lost 5 bases and J lost 5; bases outside the gene matches: 12. This CDR3 comprises 16 residues.

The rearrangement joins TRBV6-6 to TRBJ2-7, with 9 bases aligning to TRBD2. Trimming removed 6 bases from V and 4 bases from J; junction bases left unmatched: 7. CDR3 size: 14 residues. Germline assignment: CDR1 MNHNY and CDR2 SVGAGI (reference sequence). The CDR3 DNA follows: TGTGCCAGCAGAAAGGGCGGGGGGGATTACGAGCAGTACTTC. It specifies CASRKGGGDYEQYF.

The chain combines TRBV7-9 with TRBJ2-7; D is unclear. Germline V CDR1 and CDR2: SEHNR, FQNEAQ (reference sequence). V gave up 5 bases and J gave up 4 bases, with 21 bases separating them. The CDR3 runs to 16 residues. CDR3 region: CASSPSEAPLFYEQYF. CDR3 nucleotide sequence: TGTGCCAGCAGCCCCAGCGAGGCTCCTCTCTTTTACGAGCAGTACTTC.

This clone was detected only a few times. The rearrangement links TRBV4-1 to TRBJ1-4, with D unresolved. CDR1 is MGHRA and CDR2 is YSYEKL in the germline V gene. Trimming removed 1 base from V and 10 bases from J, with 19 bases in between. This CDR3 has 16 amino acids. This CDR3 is CASSQASSAGWAKLFF. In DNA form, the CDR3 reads TGCGCCAGCAGCCAAGCGAGTTCGGCGGGGTGGGCAAAACTGTTTTTT.

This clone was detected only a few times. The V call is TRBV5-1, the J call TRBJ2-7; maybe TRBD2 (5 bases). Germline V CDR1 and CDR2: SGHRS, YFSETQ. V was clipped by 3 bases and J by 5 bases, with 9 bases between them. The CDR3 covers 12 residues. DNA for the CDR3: TGCGCCAGCAGCTCCGACGGGGACGAGCAGTACTTC. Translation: CASSSDGDEQYF.

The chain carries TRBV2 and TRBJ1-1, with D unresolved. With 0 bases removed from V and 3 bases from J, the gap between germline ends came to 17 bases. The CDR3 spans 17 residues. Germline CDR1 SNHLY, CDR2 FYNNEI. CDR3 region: CASSEALRGSLDTEAFF. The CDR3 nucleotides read TGTGCCAGCAGTGAAGCGCTTCGAGGGTCCCTCGACACTGAAGCTTTCTTT.

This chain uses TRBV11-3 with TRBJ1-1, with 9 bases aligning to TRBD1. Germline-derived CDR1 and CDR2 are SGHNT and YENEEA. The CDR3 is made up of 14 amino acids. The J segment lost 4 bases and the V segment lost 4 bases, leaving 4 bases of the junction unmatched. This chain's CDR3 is CASSSGQGSTEAFF. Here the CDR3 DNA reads TGTGCCAGCAGCTCTGGACAGGGGAGCACTGAAGCTTTCTTT.

For the CDR3, the DNA is TGTGCCAGCAGCTTTGGACAGGGCCCCAACACCGGGGAGCTGTTTTTT. As protein: CASSFGQGPNTGELFF. The gene calls are TRBV9 and TRBJ2-2, with 8 positions matching TRBD1. The V and J ends lost 4 bases and 2 bases, in that order; junction bases with no gene match: 7. This CDR3 is built from 16 residues. Germline CDR1 SGDLS, CDR2 YYNGEE.

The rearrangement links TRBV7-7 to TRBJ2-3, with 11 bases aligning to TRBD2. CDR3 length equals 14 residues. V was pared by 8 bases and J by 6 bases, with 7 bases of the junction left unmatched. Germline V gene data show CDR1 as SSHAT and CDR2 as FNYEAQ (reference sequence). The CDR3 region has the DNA TGTGCCAGCTCTCTAGCGGGAGGTAGTGATACGCAGTATTTT. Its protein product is CASSLAGGSDTQYF.

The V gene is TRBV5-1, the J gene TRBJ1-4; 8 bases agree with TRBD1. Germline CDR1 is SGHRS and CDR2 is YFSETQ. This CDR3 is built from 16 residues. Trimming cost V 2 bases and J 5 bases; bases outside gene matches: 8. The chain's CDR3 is CASSFGRTGKNEKLFF. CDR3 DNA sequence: TGCGCCAGCAGCTTCGGGAGGACAGGGAAGAATGAAAAACTGTTTTTT.

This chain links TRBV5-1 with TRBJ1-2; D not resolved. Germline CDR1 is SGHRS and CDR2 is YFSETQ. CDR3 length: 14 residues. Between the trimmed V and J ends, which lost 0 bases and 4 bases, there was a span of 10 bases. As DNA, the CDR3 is TGCGCCAGCAGCTTGGGTAGAGGGTTCTATGGCTACACCTTC. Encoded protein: CASSLGRGFYGYTF.

This CDR3 is CAWRWDMNEKLFF. The DNA of the CDR3 is TGTGCCTGGAGGTGGGACATGAATGAAAAACTGTTTTTT. The V and J genes are TRBV30 and TRBJ1-4; D possibly corresponds to TRBD1 (6 bases). Looked up from germline, CDR1 is GTSNPN and CDR2 is SVGIG (reference sequence). This CDR3 region has 13 residues. V was trimmed by 3 bases and J by 5 bases, leaving 10 bases between them. The full variable domain, its missing parts supplied by reference TRBV30 and TRBJ1-4, is SQTIHQWPATLVQPVGSPLSLECTVEGTSNPNLYWYRQAAGRGLQLLFYSVGIGQISSEVPQNLSASRPQDRQFILSSKKLLLSDSGFYLCAWRWDMNEKLFFGSGTQLSVL.

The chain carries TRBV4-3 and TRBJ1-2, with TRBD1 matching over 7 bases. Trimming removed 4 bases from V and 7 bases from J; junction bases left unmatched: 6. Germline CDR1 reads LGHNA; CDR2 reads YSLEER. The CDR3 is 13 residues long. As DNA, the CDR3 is TGCGCCAGCAGCCCGACAGGGTTCGGTGGCTACACCTTC. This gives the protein CASSPTGFGGYTF.